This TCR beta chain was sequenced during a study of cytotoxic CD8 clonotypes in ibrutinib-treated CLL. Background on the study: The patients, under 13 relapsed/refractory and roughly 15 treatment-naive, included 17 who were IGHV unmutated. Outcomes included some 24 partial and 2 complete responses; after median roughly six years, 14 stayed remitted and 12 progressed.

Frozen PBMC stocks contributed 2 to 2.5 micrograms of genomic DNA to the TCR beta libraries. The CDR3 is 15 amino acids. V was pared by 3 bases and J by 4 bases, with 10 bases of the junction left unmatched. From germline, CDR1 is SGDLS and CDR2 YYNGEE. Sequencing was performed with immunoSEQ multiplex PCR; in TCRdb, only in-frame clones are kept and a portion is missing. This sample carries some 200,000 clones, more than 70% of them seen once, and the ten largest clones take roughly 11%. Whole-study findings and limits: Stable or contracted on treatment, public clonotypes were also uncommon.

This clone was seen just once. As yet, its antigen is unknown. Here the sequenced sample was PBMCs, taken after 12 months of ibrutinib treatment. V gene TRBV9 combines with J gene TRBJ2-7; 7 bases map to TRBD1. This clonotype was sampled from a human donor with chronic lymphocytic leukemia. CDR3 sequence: CASSAGGDRLYEQYF. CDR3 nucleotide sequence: TGTGCCAGCAGCGCTGGTGGGGACAGATTATACGAGCAGTACTTC. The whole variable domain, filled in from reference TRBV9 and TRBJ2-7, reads DSGVTQTPKHLITATGQRVTLRCSPRSGDLSVYWYQQSLDQGLQFLIQYYNGEERAKGNILERFSAQQFPDLHSELNLSSLELGDSALYFCASSAGGDRLYEQYFGPGTRLTVT.